A selection of T cell receptor beta chains follows, all from one sample in a study of CD8+ T cells in alopecia areata. Profiling relied on immunoSEQ multiplex PCR, and the TCRdb table lists in-frame clones only, not all of them. Among more than 150,000 clones, about 47% were seen once, and the ten largest hold around 10%. Sample: CD8+ T cells sorted from blood, taken at week 52, from a patient treated with tofacitinib. These receptor sequences come from a human donor with alopecia areata. Each CDR3 is given with its conserved first and last residue. Fields, in order: V gene, J gene, D gene, clone size, CDR3 protein, CDR3 DNA. D genes are given only for firm matches. Rows give clone size only sometimes, using once, few, many, or a class for an expanded clone.

TRBV9	TRBJ2-1	-	-	CASSVTRYPSSYNEQFF	TGTGCCAGCAGCGTAACCAGGTACCCTAGCTCCTACAATGAGCAGTTCTTC
TRBV30	TRBJ1-4	TRBD1	-	CAWSGEQGAYEKLFF	TGTGCCTGGAGTGGAGAACAGGGGGCTTATGAAAAACTGTTTTTT
TRBV5-6	TRBJ2-7	-	-	CASSFTGLAYEQYF	TGTGCCAGCAGCTTTACCGGGCTTGCCTACGAGCAGTACTTC
TRBV5-6	TRBJ1-2	-	-	CASSLEANYGYTF	TGTGCCAGCAGCTTGGAAGCTAACTATGGCTACACCTTC
TRBV30	TRBJ2-7	-	-	CAWSPQALGGEQYF	TGTGCCTGGAGTCCGCAGGCCTTGGGCGGTGAGCAGTACTTC
TRBV10-2	TRBJ2-1	-	-	CASSSTSDEQFF	TGCGCCAGCAGTAGCACCAGCGATGAGCAGTTCTTC
TRBV2	TRBJ2-7	-	few	CASGADYEQYF	TGTGCCAGCGGCGCAGACTACGAGCAGTACTTC
TRBV30	TRBJ2-5	TRBD1	-	CAWSVKTGRKETQYF	TGTGCCTGGAGTGTAAAGACAGGGAGAAAAGAGACCCAGTACTTC
TRBV27	TRBJ1-1	-	-	CASSLSGWTEAFF	TGTGCCAGCAGTTTATCGGGGTGGACTGAAGCTTTCTTT
TRBV5-1	TRBJ2-1	-	few	CASSWSLSSYNEQFF	TGCGCCAGCAGCTGGTCGCTGAGCTCCTACAATGAGCAGTTCTTC
TRBV4-3	TRBJ1-2	-	few	CASSPQGHPNYGYTF	TGCGCCAGCAGCCCCCAGGGACATCCAAACTATGGCTACACCTTC
TRBV6-6	TRBJ2-7	TRBD2	-	CAISDQRGVLYEQYF	TGTGCCATCAGTGACCAGCGGGGGGTTCTCTACGAGCAGTACTTC
TRBV29-1	TRBJ2-2	-	-	CSVEEQGRGTGELFF	TGCAGCGTTGAAGAACAGGGTCGGGGTACCGGGGAGCTGTTTTTT
TRBV7-9	TRBJ2-1	TRBD2	-	CASSLSSGGVKEQFF	TGTGCCAGCAGCCTATCTAGCGGGGGAGTTAAAGAGCAGTTCTTC
TRBV5-4	TRBJ2-1	TRBD1	-	CASSVLTGGGYNEQFF	TGTGCCAGCAGCGTACTCACAGGGGGCGGCTACAATGAGCAGTTCTTC
TRBV7-9	TRBJ1-2	-	-	CASSLVPVYGYTF	TGTGCCAGCAGCTTAGTTCCAGTCTATGGCTACACCTTC
TRBV4-1	TRBJ2-7	-	few	CASSPGQGFSYEQYF	TGCGCCAGCAGCCCGGGGCAGGGGTTCTCCTACGAGCAGTACTTC
TRBV13	TRBJ1-1	TRBD1	few	CASSPQGDWNTEAFF	TGTGCCAGCAGTCCACAGGGGGACTGGAACACTGAAGCTTTCTTT
TRBV5-4	TRBJ2-2	-	-	CASSLKGSNTGELFF	TGTGCCAGCAGCTTGAAAGGCTCGAACACCGGGGAGCTGTTTTTT
TRBV14	TRBJ1-1	-	few	CASSPGLRRDTEAFF	TGTGCCAGCAGCCCGGGACTAAGACGGGACACTGAAGCTTTCTTT